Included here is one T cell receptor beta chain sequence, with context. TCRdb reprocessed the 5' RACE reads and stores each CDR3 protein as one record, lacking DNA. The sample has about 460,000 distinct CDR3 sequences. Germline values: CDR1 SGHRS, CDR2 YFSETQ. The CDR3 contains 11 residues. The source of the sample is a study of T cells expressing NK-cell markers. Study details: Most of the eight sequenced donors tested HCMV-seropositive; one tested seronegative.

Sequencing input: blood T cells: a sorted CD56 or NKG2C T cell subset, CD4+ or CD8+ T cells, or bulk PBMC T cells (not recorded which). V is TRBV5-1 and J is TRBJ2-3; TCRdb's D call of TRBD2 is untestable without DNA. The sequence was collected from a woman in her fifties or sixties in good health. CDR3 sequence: CASSPGLLSYF.